A selection of T cell receptor beta chains follows, all from one sample in a study of blood T cell repertoires in COVID-19. Produced via immunoSEQ multiplex PCR; TCRdb's table is partial and in-frame only. Among under 200,000 clones listed, roughly 85% were seen once. What was sequenced was peripheral blood. The receptors stem from a man in his sixties with active or convalescent COVID-19. Both conserved end residues are part of each CDR3. The order of the fields is J gene, V gene, clone size, D gene, CDR3 protein, CDR3 DNA. The D gene is left open where the match is weak. Expanded clones are given a class, and other clones once, few, many or no size at all.

>TRBJ1-2|TRBV24-1|.|TRBD1
CATSDSGTGGNYGYTF
TGTGCCACCAGTGATTCCGGGACAGGGGGTAACTATGGCTACACCTTC
>TRBJ2-3|TRBV5-1|.|.
CASSFGQQDTQYF
TGCGCCAGCAGCTTCGGACAGCAAGATACGCAGTATTTT
>TRBJ1-2|TRBV6-1|.|TRBD1
CASSEAGTGSLYGYTF
TGTGCCAGCAGTGAAGCGGGGACAGGGAGCCTCTATGGCTACACCTTC
>TRBJ1-1|TRBV27|few|TRBD1
CASNRQGPNTEAFF
TGTGCCAGCAATCGACAGGGACCGAACACTGAAGCTTTCTTT
>TRBJ2-7|TRBV4-1|.|.
CASSQEPGLLFYEQYF
TGCGCCAGCAGCCAGGAACCGGGACTCTTGTTCTACGAGCAGTACTTC
>TRBJ1-1|TRBV7-9|.|TRBD1
CASSLDRTGATEAFF
TGTGCCAGCAGCTTAGATAGGACAGGGGCCACTGAAGCTTTCTTT
>TRBJ1-1|TRBV7-6|.|.
CASSSRPLRNTEAFF
TGTGCCAGCAGCTCCCGTCCATTGAGGAACACTGAAGCTTTCTTT
>TRBJ1-2|TRBV24-1|.|TRBD1
CATSDRRQGPNYGYTF
TGTGCCACCAGTGATCGACGACAGGGACCGAACTATGGCTACACCTTC
>TRBJ1-1|TRBV5-1|.|.
CASSLLAQGNTEAFF
TGCGCCAGCAGCTTGTTAGCCCAGGGGAACACTGAAGCTTTCTTT
>TRBJ1-2|TRBV10-3|.|.
CAISETERVAYTF
TGTGCCATCAGTGAGACCGAACGGGTTGCCTACACCTTC
>TRBJ1-1|TRBV5-6|.|.
CASSPAGGLGAFF
TGTGCCAGCAGCCCGGCGGGCGGTCTGGGGGCTTTCTTT
>TRBJ2-3|TRBV2|.|.
CASSVWVGAGTDTQYF
TGTGCCAGCAGTGTATGGGTGGGGGCCGGCACAGATACGCAGTATTTT
>TRBJ2-5|TRBV7-9|.|TRBD2
CASSLSSGLAGVETQYF
TGTGCCAGCAGCCTCTCTTCGGGACTAGCGGGGGTAGAGACCCAGTACTTC
>TRBJ2-3|TRBV29-1|.|TRBD2
CSVVATSGFTQYF
TGCAGCGTTGTGGCGACTAGCGGATTTACGCAGTATTTT
>TRBJ1-1|TRBV5-1|.|.
CASSLFTGLTEAFF
TGCGCCAGCAGCTTGTTTACAGGGCTAACTGAAGCTTTCTTT
>TRBJ1-1|TRBV7-2|.|.
CASSLVGVYTEAFF
TGTGCCAGCAGCTTAGTCGGAGTGTACACTGAAGCTTTCTTT
>TRBJ1-5|TRBV2|.|.
CASRNSRGEPQHF
TGTGCCAGCAGGAACAGCCGCGGGGAGCCCCAGCATTTT
>TRBJ2-3|TRBV20-1|.|.
CSASPPGTQYF
TGCAGTGCTTCCCCCCCCGGTACGCAGTATTTT
>TRBJ2-1|TRBV2|many|TRBD2
CASSPSSGGAGEQFF
TGTGCCAGCAGCCCTTCTAGCGGGGGGGCTGGTGAGCAGTTCTTC
>TRBJ2-7|TRBV6-4|.|TRBD1
CASRGQGPYLYEQYF
TGTGCCAGCAGGGGACAGGGGCCGTACCTTTACGAGCAGTACTTC
>TRBJ2-7|TRBV19|few|TRBD1
CASSMDRESSYEQYF
TGTGCCAGTAGCATGGACAGGGAGAGCTCCTACGAGCAGTACTTC
>TRBJ1-3|TRBV9|.|TRBD1
CASSAHPDRATSGNTIYF
TGTGCCAGCAGCGCCCACCCCGACAGGGCAACCTCTGGAAACACCATATATTTT
>TRBJ1-2|TRBV10-3|.|TRBD1
CAISRTGGKDGYTF
TGTGCCATCAGTAGGACAGGTGGTAAGGATGGCTACACCTTC
>TRBJ2-2|TRBV5-6|.|.
CASSLRVKNTGELFF
TGTGCCAGCAGCTTGCGGGTCAAGAACACCGGGGAGCTGTTTTTT
>TRBJ2-7|TRBV20-1|.|.
CNARDQTGQYF
TGCAATGCTAGAGATCAGACGGGGCAGTACTTC
>TRBJ1-2|TRBV7-2|.|.
CASSSRGANYGYTF
TGTGCCAGCAGCTCCAGGGGTGCCAACTATGGCTACACCTTC
>TRBJ1-5|TRBV2|.|TRBD1
CASSPGQENQPQHF
TGTGCCAGCAGCCCGGGACAGGAAAATCAGCCCCAGCATTTT
>TRBJ1-1|TRBV3-1/TRBV3-2|.|.
CASSTHMNTEAFF
TGTGCCAGCAGCACCCACATGAACACTGAAGCTTTCTTT
>TRBJ1-2|TRBV24-1|.|.
CATSGWTDTNYGYTF
TGTGCCACCAGTGGGTGGACTGATACTAACTATGGCTACACCTTC
>TRBJ1-1|TRBV19|.|TRBD1
CASSDTGGTEAFF
TGTGCCAGTTCAGATACAGGGGGCACTGAAGCTTTCTTT
>TRBJ2-3|TRBV27|.|TRBD2
CASSPLRDGGADTQYF
TGTGCCAGCAGTCCCCTCCGGGACGGGGGGGCAGATACGCAGTATTTT
>TRBJ1-2|TRBV5-1|.|TRBD1
CASSQVRGQGPQSYGYTF
TGCGCCAGCAGCCAGGTTAGAGGACAGGGACCTCAATCTTATGGCTACACCTTC
>TRBJ1-1|TRBV6-6|.|TRBD1
CASSPQGAVGTEAFF
TGTGCCAGCAGTCCGCAGGGGGCCGTGGGCACTGAAGCTTTCTTT
>TRBJ1-2|TRBV29-1|.|.
CSAPEGDYGYTF
TGCAGCGCCCCCGAGGGGGACTATGGCTACACCTTC
>TRBJ2-2|TRBV4-1|.|TRBD2
CASSQDPAGVNTGELFF
TGCGCCAGCAGCCAAGATCCGGCGGGGGTCAACACCGGGGAGCTGTTTTTT
>TRBJ1-4|TRBV6-5|many|TRBD1
CASSLTGGLGEKLFF
TGTGCCAGCAGTTTGACAGGGGGGTTGGGTGAAAAACTGTTTTTT
>TRBJ2-7|TRBV7-6|once|TRBD1
CASSPGDRVQDYEQYF
TGTGCCAGCAGCCCCGGAGACAGGGTTCAAGACTACGAGCAGTACTTC
>TRBJ2-1|TRBV4-1|.|.
CASSQQALSPREQFF
TGCGCCAGCAGCCAGCAGGCATTGTCTCCACGCGAGCAGTTCTTC
>TRBJ1-1|TRBV19|.|TRBD1
CASSARQGVNTEAFF
TGTGCCAGTAGTGCCCGACAGGGGGTGAACACTGAAGCTTTCTTT
>TRBJ2-7|TRBV15|few|.
CATSRETVYEQYF
TGTGCCACCAGCAGAGAAACAGTCTACGAGCAGTACTTC
>TRBJ1-5|TRBV6-5|few|.
CASRPQGFLNQPQHF
TGTGCCAGCAGGCCTCAGGGGTTCTTAAATCAGCCCCAGCATTTT
>TRBJ2-7|TRBV7-8|.|TRBD1
CASSSEGAMYEQYF
TGTGCCAGCAGCTCAGAGGGGGCTATGTACGAGCAGTACTTC
>TRBJ1-5|TRBV10-3|.|.
CAISEQGSDQPQHF
TGTGCCATCAGTGAACAGGGATCAGATCAGCCCCAGCATTTT
>TRBJ2-5|TRBV5-1|.|.
CASSLLAANQETQYF
TGCGCCAGCAGCTTATTAGCGGCAAATCAAGAGACCCAGTACTTC
>TRBJ1-4|TRBV28|.|TRBD1
CASSLGGQGLGKLFF
TGTGCCAGCAGTTTAGGAGGACAGGGGCTCGGAAAACTGTTTTTT
>TRBJ2-5|TRBV4-1|.|.
CASSQEWGAETQYF
TGCGCCAGCAGCCAAGAATGGGGAGCGGAGACCCAGTACTTC
>TRBJ2-5|TRBV5-4|.|.
CASSLGTFQETQYF
TGTGCCAGCAGCCTAGGGACTTTCCAAGAGACCCAGTACTTC
>TRBJ2-7|TRBV18|.|TRBD2
CASSPLRTSGGSEQYF
TGTGCCAGCTCACCACTGAGGACTAGCGGGGGGAGCGAGCAGTACTTC
>TRBJ1-3|TRBV18|.|.
CASSLAPSGNTIYF
TGTGCCAGCTCACTAGCCCCTTCTGGAAACACCATATATTTT
>TRBJ1-2|TRBV19|.|TRBD1
CASTHGQGDYGYTF
TGTGCCAGCACGCATGGACAGGGAGACTATGGCTACACCTTC
>TRBJ2-7|TRBV5-1|.|TRBD1
CASSNRQGNYEQYF
TGCGCCAGCAGCAACCGACAGGGTAATTACGAGCAGTACTTC
>TRBJ1-2|TRBV6-5|once|.
CASSRVANYGYTF
TGTGCCAGTAGTCGCGTAGCTAACTATGGCTACACCTTC
>TRBJ2-7|TRBV18|.|TRBD1
CASSPSRDRDQYF
TGTGCCAGCTCGCCGTCCCGGGACAGGGATCAGTACTTC
>TRBJ1-6|TRBV10-2|.|.
CASSVGSSYNSPLHF
TGCGCCAGCAGTGTAGGGAGCTCCTATAATTCACCCCTCCACTTT
>TRBJ1-4|TRBV10-3|.|TRBD1
CAISDGTENEKLFF
TGTGCCATCAGTGACGGGACAGAAAATGAAAAACTGTTTTTT
>TRBJ2-1|TRBV5-6|.|.
CASSLAGVIYNEQFF
TGTGCCAGCAGCTTGGCGGGGGTAATATACAATGAGCAGTTCTTC
>TRBJ2-3|TRBV10-3|.|TRBD2
CAVGRADTQYF
TGTGCCGTCGGGAGGGCAGATACGCAGTATTTT
>TRBJ1-5|TRBV19|.|TRBD1
CASSTRQGNWQPQHF
TGTGCCAGTAGTACCCGACAGGGTAACTGGCAGCCCCAGCATTTT
>TRBJ1-5|TRBV6-6|.|TRBD1
CASGFVQTGNQPQHF
TGTGCCAGCGGATTCGTCCAGACAGGGAATCAGCCCCAGCATTTT